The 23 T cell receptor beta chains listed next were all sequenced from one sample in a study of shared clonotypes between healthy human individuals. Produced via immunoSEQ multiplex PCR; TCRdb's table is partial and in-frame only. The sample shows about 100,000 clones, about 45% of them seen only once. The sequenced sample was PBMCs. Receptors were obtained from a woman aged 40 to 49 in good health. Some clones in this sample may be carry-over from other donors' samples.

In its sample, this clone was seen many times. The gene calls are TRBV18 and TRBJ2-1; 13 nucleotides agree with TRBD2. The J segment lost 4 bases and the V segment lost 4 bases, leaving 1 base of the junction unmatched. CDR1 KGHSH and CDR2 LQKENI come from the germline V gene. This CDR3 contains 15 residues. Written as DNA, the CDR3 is TGTGCCAGCTCACTGGGACTAGCGGGGTACAATGAGCAGTTCTTC. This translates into CASSLGLAGYNEQFF.

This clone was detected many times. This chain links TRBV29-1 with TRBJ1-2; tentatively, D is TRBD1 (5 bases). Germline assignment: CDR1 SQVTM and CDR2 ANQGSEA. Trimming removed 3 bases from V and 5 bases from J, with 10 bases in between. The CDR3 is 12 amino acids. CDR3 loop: CSVDTGAYGYTF. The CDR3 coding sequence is TGCAGCGTTGATACCGGGGCGTATGGCTACACCTTC. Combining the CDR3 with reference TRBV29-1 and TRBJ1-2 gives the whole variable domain SAVISQKPSRDICQRGTSLTIQCQVDSQVTMMFWYRQQPGQSLTLIATANQGSEATYESGFVIDKFPISRPNLTFSTLTVSNMSPEDSSIYLCSVDTGAYGYTFGSGTRLTVV.

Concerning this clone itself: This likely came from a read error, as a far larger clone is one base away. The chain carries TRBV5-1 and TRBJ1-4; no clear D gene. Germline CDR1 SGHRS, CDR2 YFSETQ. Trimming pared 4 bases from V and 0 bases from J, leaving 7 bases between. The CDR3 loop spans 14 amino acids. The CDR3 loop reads CASSLTTTNEKLFF. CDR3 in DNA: TGCGCCAGCAGCCTGACAACAACTAATGAAAAACTGTTTTTT.

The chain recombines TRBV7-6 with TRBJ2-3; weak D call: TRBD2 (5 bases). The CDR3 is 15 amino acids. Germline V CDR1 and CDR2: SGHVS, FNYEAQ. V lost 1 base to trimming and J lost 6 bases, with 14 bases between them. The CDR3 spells CASSLGGGPGDTQYF. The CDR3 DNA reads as TGTGCCAGCAGCTTAGGAGGAGGACCGGGTGATACGCAGTATTTT.

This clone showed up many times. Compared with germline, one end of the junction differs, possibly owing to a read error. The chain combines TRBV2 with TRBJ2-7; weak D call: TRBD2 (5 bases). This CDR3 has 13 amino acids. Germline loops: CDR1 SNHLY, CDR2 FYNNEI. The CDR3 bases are TGTGCCGGCAGTGAAGCGCGGGCCGGGGAGCAGTACTTC. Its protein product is CAGSEARAGEQYF.

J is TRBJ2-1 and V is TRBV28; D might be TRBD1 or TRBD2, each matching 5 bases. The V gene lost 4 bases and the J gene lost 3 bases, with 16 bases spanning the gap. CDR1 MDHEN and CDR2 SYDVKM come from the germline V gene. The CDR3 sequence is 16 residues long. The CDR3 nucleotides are TGTGCCAGCAGTTCCGGGGCAGCCAAGAACTACAATGAGCAGTTCTTC. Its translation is CASSSGAAKNYNEQFF. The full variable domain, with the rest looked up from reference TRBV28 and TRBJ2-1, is DVKVTQSSRYLVKRTGEKVFLECVQDMDHENMFWYRQDPGLGLRLIYFSYDVKMKEKGDIPEGYSVSREKKERFSLILESASTNQTSMYLCASSSGAAKNYNEQFFGPGTRLTVL.

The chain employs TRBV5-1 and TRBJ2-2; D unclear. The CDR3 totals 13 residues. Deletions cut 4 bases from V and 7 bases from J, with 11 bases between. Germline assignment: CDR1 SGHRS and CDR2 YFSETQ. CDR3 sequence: CASSAGRIGELFF. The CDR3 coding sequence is TGCGCCAGCAGCGCCGGACGGATCGGGGAGCTGTTTTTT.

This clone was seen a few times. CDR3 nucleotide sequence: TGTGCCAGCGGGGACAGGGGCTATGGCTACACCTTC. Translated, it gives CASGDRGYGYTF. This chain joins TRBV28 and TRBJ1-2; 10 bases fit TRBD1. The germline CDR1 and CDR2 sequences are MDHEN and SYDVKM. This CDR3 has 12 amino acids. V was pared by 8 bases and J by 4 bases, with 1 base of the junction left unmatched.

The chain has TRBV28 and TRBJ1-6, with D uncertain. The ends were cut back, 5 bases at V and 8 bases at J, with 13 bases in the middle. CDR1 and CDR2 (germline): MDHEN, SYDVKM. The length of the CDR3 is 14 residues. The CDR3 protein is CASSPTPGDSPLHF. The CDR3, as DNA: TGTGCCAGCAGTCCCACCCCCGGTGATTCACCCCTCCACTTT.

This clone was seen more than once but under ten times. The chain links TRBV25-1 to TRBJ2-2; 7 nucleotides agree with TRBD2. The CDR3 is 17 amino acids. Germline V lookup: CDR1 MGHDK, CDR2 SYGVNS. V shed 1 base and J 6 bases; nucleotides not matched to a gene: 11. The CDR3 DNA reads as TGTGCCAGCAGTGAATGGGGAGGGATAGGGTTTCCCGGGGAGCTGTTTTTT. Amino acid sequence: CASSEWGGIGFPGELFF.

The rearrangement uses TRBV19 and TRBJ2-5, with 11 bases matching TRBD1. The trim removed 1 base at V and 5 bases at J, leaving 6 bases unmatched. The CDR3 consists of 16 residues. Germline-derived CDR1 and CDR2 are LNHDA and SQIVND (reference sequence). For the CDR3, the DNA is TGTGCCAGTAGTATAGGGCAGGGACAGGGGGATGAGACCCAGTACTTC. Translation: CASSIGQGQGDETQYF.

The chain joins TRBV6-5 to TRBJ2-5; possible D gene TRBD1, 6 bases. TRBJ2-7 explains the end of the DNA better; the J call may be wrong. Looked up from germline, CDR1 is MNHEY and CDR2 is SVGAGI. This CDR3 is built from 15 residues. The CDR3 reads CASSYSRGSTYEQYF. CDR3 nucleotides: TGTGCCAGCAGTTACTCGAGGGGGAGTACCTACGAGCAGTACTTC.

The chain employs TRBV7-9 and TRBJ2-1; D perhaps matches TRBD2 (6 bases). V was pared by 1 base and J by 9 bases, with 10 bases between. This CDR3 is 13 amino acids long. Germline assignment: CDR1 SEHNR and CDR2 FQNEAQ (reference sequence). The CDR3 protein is CASSLDRSGEQFF. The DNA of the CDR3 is TGTGCCAGCAGCTTAGATCGTAGCGGTGAGCAGTTCTTC.

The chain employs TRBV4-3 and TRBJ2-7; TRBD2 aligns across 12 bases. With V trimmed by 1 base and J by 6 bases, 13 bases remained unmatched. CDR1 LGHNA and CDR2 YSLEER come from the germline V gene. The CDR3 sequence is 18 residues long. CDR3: CASSQVPLTSGSWVEQYF. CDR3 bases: TGCGCCAGCAGCCAAGTACCCCTGACTAGCGGGAGCTGGGTCGAGCAGTACTTC.

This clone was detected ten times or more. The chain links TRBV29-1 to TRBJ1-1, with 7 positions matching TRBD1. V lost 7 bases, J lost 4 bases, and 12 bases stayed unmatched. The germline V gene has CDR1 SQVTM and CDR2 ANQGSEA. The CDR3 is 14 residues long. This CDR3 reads CSAKPQGGSTEAFF. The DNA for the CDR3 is TGCAGCGCCAAGCCCCAGGGGGGGAGCACTGAAGCTTTCTTT.

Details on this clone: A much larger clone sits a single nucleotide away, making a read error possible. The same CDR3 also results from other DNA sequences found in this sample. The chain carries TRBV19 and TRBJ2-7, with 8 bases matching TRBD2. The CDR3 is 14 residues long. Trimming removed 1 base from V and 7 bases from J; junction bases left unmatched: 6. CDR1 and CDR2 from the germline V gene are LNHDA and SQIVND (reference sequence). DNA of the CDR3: TGTGCCAGTAGTATAGCTGCGCTAGCGGGTGAGCAGTACTTC. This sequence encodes CASSIAALAGEQYF.

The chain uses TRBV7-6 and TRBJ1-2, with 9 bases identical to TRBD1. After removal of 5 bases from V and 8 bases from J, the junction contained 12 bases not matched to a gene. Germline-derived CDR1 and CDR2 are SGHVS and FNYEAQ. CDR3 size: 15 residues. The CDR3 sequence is CASSPYGQGCNGYTF. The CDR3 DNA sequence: TGTGCCAGCAGCCCCTATGGACAGGGGTGCAACGGCTACACCTTC.

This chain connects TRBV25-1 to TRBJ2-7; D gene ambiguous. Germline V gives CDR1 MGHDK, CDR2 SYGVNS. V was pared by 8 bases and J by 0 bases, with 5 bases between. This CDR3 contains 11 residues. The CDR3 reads CASGSSYEQYF. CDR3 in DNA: TGTGCCAGCGGATCCTCCTACGAGCAGTACTTC.

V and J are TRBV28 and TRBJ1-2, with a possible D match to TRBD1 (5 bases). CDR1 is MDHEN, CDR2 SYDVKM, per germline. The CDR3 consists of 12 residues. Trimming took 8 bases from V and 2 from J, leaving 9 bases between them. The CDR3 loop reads CASEGTNYGYTF. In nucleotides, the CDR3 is TGTGCCAGCGAGGGGACCAACTATGGCTACACCTTC.

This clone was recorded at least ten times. The CDR3 sequence: CASSSVTGYNEQFF. In DNA, the CDR3 is TGCGCCAGCAGCTCTGTGACAGGCTACAATGAGCAGTTCTTC. This chain connects TRBV4-1 to TRBJ2-1; perhaps TRBD1 as D (6 bases). Germline V lookup: CDR1 MGHRA, CDR2 YSYEKL. This CDR3 contains 14 residues. Trimming left V 5 bases short and J 3 bases short, with 11 bases between.

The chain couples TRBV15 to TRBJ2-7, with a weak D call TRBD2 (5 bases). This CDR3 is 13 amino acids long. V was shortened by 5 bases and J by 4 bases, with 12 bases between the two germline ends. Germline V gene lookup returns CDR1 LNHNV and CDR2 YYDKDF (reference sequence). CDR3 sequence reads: CATSVREPYEQYF. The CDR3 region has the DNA TGTGCCACCAGCGTCCGGGAACCATACGAGCAGTACTTC.

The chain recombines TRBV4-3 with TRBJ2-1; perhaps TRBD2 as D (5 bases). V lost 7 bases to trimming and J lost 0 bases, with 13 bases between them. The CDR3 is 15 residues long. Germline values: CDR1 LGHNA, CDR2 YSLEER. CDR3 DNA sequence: TGCGCCAGCAACCTAGAAGGGAGCTCCTACAATGAGCAGTTCTTC. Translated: CASNLEGSSYNEQFF.

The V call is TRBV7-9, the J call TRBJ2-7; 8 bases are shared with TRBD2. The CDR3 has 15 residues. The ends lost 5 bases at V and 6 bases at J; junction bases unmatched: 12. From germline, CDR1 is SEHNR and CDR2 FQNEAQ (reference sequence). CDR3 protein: CASSPRGAGEVEQYF. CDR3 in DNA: TGTGCCAGCAGCCCCCGTGGAGCGGGAGAGGTCGAGCAGTACTTC.